The clone carrying this TCR beta chain was detected ten times or more. Its antigen is undetermined. The data are from a study of HIV-infected children after antiretroviral therapy interruption. Across the study: Children were on planned treatment interruption or continuous treatment. In continuous treatment, analyzed samples were from weeks 0, 48 and 150. Continuous-treatment children had median age approximately 8 years, interruption more than 9 years. Study-wide results and limits: The Gini coefficient of naive CD4+ repertoires rose, returning to baseline by 3 years.

The TCR library was built from RNA with a 3' RACE protocol and unique molecular identifiers. TCRdb re-called the 3' RACE reads with MiXCR, one entry per CDR3 protein. The table lists 40,000 to 50,000 distinct CDR3 sequences, around 4.5% of them singletons, with roughly 0.7% in the top ten. Treatment defined: PENTA 11 planned treatment interruption arm or continuous ART arm. V lost 8 bases and J lost 10; bases outside the gene matches: 5. This CDR3 has 12 amino acids. Germline V gives CDR1 LNHNV, CDR2 YYDKDF (reference sequence). The TCR was taken from a pool of human donors with HIV. The source material was CD45RA+ CD4+ T cells from PBMCs, pooled from several time points, sampled from a donor given antiretroviral therapy, either interrupted or continuous. Subset of the sample: naive CD4+ CD45RA+ CD45RO- T cells. The chain is built from TRBV15 and TRBJ1-6; 7 bases match TRBD1. The CDR3 nucleotides are TGTGCCACCTCTCACAGGGGATCACCCCTCCACTTT. It translates to CATSHRGSPLHF.